This T cell receptor (beta chain) emerged from a study of T cell changes during pregnancy in multiple sclerosis. The CDR3 has 19 amino acids. V gave up 5 bases and J gave up 1 base; unmatched junction bases: 14. The V gene's germline CDR1 is MNHEY and CDR2 SMNVEV (reference sequence). Libraries were prepared by immunoSEQ multiplex PCR; TCRdb keeps only in-frame clonotypes and omits some of them. The table lists tens of thousands of clones, 90% to 95% of them singletons. The source material was peripheral blood, sampled in the third trimester of pregnancy. This receptor was identified in a female donor with multiple sclerosis, enrolled in a pregnancy study. The chain is built from TRBV27 and TRBJ2-4; 10 positions agree with TRBD2. CDR3 DNA: TGTGCCAGCAGTCGCTCGGCTAGCGGGAGCATTTCGGCCAAAAACATTCAGTACTTC. It translates to CASSRSASGSISAKNIQYF.